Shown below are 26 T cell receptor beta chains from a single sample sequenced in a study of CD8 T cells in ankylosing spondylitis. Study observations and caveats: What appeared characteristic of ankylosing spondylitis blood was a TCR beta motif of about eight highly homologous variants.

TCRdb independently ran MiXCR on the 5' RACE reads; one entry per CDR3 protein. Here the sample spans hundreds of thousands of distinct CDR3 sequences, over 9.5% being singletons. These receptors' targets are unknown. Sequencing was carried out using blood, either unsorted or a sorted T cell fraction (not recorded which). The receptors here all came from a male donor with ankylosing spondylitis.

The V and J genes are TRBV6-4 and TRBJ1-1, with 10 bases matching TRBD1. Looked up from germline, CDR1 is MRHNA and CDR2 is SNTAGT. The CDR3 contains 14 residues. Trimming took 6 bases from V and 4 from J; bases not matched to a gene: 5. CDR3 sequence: CASRMGQGSTEAFF. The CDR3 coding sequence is TGTGCCAGCAGGATGGGACAGGGGTCCACTGAAGCTTTCTTT.

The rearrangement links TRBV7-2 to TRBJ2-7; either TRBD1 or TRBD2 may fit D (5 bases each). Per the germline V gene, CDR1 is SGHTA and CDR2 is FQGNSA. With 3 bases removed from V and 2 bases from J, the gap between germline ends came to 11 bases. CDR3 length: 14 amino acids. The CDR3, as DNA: TGTGCCAGCAGCTTTTACGGGACCCCCTACGAGCAGTACTTC. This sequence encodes CASSFYGTPYEQYF.

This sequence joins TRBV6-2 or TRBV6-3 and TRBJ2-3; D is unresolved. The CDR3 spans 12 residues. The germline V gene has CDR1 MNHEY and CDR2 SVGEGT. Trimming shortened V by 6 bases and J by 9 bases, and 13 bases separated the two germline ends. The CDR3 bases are TGTGCCAGCAGGAGCAATTTTGTGACGCAGTATTTT. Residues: CASRSNFVTQYF.

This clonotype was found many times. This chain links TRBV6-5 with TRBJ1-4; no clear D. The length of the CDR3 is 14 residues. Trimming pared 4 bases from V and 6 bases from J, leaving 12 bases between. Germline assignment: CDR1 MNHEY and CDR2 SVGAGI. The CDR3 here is CASSSQSGYEKLFF. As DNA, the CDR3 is TGTGCCAGCAGTTCACAGAGCGGGTATGAAAAACTGTTTTTT.

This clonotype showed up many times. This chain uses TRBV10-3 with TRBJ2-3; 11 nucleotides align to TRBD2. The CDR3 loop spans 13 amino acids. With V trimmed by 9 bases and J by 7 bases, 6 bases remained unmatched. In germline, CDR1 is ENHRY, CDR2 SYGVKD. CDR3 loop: CAITSGSGNTQYF. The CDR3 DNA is TGTGCCATAACTAGCGGGAGTGGGAATACGCAGTATTTT.

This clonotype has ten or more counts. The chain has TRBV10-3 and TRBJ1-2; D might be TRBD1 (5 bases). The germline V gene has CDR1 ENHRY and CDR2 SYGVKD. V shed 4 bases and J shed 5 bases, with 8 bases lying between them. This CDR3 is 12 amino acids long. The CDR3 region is CAISATGYGYTF. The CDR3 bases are TGTGCCATCAGTGCCACAGGATATGGCTACACCTTC.

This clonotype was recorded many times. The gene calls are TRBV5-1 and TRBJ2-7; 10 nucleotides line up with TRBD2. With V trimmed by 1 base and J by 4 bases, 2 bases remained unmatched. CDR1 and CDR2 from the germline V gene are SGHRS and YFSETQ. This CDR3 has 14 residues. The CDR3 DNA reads TGCGCCAGCAGCTTGTCTAGCGGGGGTTACGAGCAGTACTTC. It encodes CASSLSSGGYEQYF.

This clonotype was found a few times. The CDR3 region has the DNA TGCGCCAGCAGCTTGAGTCGCGGGACAGAAAATAACTATGGCTACACCTTC. The encoded protein is CASSLSRGTENNYGYTF. The chain couples TRBV5-1 to TRBJ1-2, with 7 bases lining up with TRBD1. This CDR3 comprises 17 residues. J lost 1 base, V lost 1 base, and 10 bases had no gene match. CDR1 SGHRS and CDR2 YFSETQ come from the germline V gene.

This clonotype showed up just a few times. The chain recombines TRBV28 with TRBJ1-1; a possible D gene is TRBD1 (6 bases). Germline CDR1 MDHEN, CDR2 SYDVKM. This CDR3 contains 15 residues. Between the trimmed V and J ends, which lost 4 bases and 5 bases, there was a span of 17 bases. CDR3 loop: CASSSRGPVETEAFF. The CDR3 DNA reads TGTGCCAGCAGTTCCCGGGGGCCTGTAGAAACTGAAGCTTTCTTT.

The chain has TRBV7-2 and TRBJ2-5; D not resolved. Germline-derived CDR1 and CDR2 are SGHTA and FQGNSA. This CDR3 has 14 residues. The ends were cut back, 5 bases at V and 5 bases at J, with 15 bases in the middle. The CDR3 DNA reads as TGTGCCAGCAGCCCAGACCGGATAAAGGAGACCCAGTACTTC. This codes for CASSPDRIKETQYF.

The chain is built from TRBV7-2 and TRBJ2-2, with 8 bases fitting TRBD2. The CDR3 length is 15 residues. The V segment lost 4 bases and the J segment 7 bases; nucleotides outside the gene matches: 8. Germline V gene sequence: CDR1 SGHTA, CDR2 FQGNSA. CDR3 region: CASSYSGEGGGELFF. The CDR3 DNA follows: TGTGCCAGCAGCTATAGCGGGGAGGGAGGCGGGGAGCTGTTTTTT.

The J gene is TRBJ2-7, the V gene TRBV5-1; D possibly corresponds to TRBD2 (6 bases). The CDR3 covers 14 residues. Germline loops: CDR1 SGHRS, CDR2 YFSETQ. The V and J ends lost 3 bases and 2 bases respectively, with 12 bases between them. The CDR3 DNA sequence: TGCGCCAGCAGCTCGAGCGGGCACCCCTACGAGCAGTACTTC. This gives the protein CASSSSGHPYEQYF.

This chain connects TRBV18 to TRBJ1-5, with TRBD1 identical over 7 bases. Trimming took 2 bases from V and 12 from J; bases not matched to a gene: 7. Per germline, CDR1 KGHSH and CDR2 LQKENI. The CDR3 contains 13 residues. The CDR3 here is CASSPVESGGQHF. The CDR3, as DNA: TGTGCCAGCTCACCAGTCGAATCAGGGGGCCAGCATTTT.

The CDR3, as DNA: TGTGCCAGCAGCTTAATGGAGCGGAGCAACACCGGGGAGCTGTTTTTT. Protein: CASSLMERSNTGELFF. The rearrangement uses TRBV7-2 and TRBJ2-2; TRBD2 might be the D (5 bases). The CDR3 has 16 amino acids. The germline V gene encodes CDR1 SGHTA and CDR2 FQGNSA. The ends were cut back, 2 bases at V and 2 bases at J, with 12 bases in the middle.

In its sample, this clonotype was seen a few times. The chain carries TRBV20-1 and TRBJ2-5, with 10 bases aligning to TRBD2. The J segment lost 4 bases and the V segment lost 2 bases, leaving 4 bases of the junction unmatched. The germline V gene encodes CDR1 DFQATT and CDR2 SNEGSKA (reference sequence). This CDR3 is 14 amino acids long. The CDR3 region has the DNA TGCAGTGCTAGACTAGCGGGAGTGATAGAGACCCAGTACTTC. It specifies CSARLAGVIETQYF.

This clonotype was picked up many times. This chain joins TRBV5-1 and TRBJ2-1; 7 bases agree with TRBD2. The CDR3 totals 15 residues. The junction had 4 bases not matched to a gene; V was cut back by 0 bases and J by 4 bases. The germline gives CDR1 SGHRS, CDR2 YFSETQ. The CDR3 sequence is CASSLGASGYNEQFF. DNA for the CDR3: TGCGCCAGCAGCTTGGGGGCTAGCGGTTACAATGAGCAGTTCTTC.

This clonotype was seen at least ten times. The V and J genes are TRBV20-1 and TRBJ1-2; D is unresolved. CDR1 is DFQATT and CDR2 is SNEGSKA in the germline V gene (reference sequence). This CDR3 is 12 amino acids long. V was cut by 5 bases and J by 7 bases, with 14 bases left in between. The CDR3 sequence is CSARWGVGGYTF. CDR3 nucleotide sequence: TGCAGTGCTCGCTGGGGTGTAGGTGGCTACACCTTC.

CDR3 in amino acids: CASSPRSGGTEAFF. The DNA for the CDR3 is TGTGCCAGCAGCCCTAGGTCAGGGGGCACTGAAGCTTTCTTT. The chain links TRBV12-3 or TRBV12-4 to TRBJ1-1; 7 bases map to TRBD1. The CDR3 consists of 14 residues. J was trimmed by 4 bases and V by 6 bases; bases with no gene match: 8.

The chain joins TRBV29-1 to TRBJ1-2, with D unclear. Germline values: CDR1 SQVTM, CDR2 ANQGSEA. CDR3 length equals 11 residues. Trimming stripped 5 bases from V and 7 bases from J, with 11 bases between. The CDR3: CSVMRGGGYTF. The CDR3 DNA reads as TGCAGCGTTATGCGGGGAGGTGGCTACACCTTC.

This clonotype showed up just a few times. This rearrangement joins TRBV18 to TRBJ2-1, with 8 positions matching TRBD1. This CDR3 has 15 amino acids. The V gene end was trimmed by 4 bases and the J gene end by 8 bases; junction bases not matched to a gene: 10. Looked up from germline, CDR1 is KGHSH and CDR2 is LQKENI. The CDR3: CASSRQGIISDEQFF. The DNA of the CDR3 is TGTGCCAGCTCACGACAGGGGATAATATCGGATGAGCAGTTCTTC.

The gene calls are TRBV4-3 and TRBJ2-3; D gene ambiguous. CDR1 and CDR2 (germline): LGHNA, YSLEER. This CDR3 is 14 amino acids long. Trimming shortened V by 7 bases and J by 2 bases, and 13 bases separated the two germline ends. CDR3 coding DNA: TGCGCCAGCAAATGGTCGGACGCCACAGATACGCAGTATTTT. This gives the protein CASKWSDATDTQYF.

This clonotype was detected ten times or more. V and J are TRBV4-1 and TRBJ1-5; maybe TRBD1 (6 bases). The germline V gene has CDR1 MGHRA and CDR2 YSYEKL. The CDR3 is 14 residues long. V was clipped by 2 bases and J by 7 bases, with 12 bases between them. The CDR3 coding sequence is TGCGCCAGCAGCCAATACTCAGGGGCCCAGCCCCAGCATTTT. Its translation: CASSQYSGAQPQHF.

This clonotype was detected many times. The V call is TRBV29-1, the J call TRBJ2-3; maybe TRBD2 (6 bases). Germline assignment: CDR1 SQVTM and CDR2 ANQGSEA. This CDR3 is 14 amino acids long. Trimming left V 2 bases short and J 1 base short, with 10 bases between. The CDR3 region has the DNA TGCAGCGTTGAACGGGTAGCGGGCACAGATACGCAGTATTTT. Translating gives CSVERVAGTDTQYF.

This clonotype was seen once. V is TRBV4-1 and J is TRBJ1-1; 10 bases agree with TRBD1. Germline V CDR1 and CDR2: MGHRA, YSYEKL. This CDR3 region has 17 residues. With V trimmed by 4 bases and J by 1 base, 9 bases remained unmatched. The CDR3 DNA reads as TGCGCCAGCAGCCCAGGACAGGGGGTACCTAGGAACACTGAAGCTTTCTTT. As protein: CASSPGQGVPRNTEAFF.

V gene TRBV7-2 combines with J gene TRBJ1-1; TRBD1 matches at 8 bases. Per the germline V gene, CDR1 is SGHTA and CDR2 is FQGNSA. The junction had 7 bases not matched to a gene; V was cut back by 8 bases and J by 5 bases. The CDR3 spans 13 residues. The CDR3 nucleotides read TGTGCCAGCCGAGCAGGGGGCGCGACTGAAGCTTTCTTT. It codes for CASRAGGATEAFF.

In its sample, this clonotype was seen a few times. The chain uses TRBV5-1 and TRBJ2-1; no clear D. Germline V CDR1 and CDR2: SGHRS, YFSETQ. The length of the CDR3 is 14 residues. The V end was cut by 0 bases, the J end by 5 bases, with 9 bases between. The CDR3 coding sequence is TGCGCCAGCAGCTTGGGTGACAACCACAATGAGCAGTTCTTC. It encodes CASSLGDNHNEQFF.